One sample yielded the 32 T cell receptor beta chains listed below, sequenced in a study of blood T cells in healthy people across ages. Alongside a J-beta primer mix, a sample-barcoded 5' primer served in a second PCR lasting about 7 to 12 cycles. MiXCR, applied by TCRdb to the 5' RACE reads, yields one record per CDR3 protein. Of about 830,000 distinct CDR3 sequences detected, less than 80% appear once; the ten largest clones hold about a quarter. The source material was blood. The origin of the receptors is a man aged 25 to 40 in good health.

The rearrangement links TRBV6-5 to TRBJ2-4; the D gene could be TRBD1 or TRBD2 (5 bases each). The V and J ends lost 0 bases and 6 bases respectively, with 9 bases between them. CDR3 length equals 14 residues. CDR1 MNHEY and CDR2 SVGAGI come from the germline V gene. The CDR3 DNA is TGTGCCAGCAGTTACTCAGCAGGGAGAAACATTCAGTACTTC. Residues: CASSYSAGRNIQYF.

The rearrangement uses TRBV7-2 and TRBJ2-5; 7 nucleotides line up with TRBD2. J gave up 5 bases and V 4 bases, and 7 bases lay outside the gene matches. Germline V gene lookup returns CDR1 SGHTA and CDR2 FQGNSA. The CDR3 contains 14 residues. The CDR3 here is CASSSTLAVETQYF. CDR3 nucleotide sequence: TGTGCCAGCAGCTCCACGCTAGCGGTCGAGACCCAGTACTTC.

CDR3: CASRWGEQETQYF. The CDR3 DNA is TGTGCCAGCAGGTGGGGGGAGCAAGAGACCCAGTACTTC. The V call is TRBV2, the J call TRBJ2-5; weak D call: TRBD2 (6 bases). With 6 bases removed from V and 2 bases from J, the gap between germline ends came to 10 bases. Germline V CDR1 and CDR2: SNHLY, FYNNEI. This CDR3 is 13 amino acids long.

The rearrangement joins TRBV28 to TRBJ2-4; 9 bases map to TRBD1. The end of the DNA is better explained by TRBJ2-7, so the J call may be wrong. Germline assignment: CDR1 MDHEN and CDR2 SYDVKM. The CDR3 spans 15 residues. In nucleotides, the CDR3 is TGTGCCAGCAGTTACTATGGGGACAGGGCCTACGAGCAGTACTTC. This gives the protein CASSYYGDRAYEQYF.

This clonotype was detected many times. J is TRBJ2-3 and V is TRBV2; the D is unclear. Germline CDR1 reads SNHLY; CDR2 reads FYNNEI. V was clipped by 7 bases and J by 4 bases, with 12 bases between them. The CDR3 is 13 residues long. CDR3 DNA: TGTGCCAGCAATAGTCCCCGCGCAGATACGCAGTATTTT. It translates to CASNSPRADTQYF.

The rearrangement links TRBV7-2 to TRBJ2-7, with 11 bases lining up with TRBD2. V was pared by 0 bases and J by 1 base, with 11 bases of the junction left unmatched. The CDR3 contains 19 residues. Germline CDR1 reads SGHTA; CDR2 reads FQGNSA. The CDR3 DNA sequence: TGTGCCAGCAGCTTAGCGCTAAGAGTGGCTAGCGGGGGGTCCTACGAGCAGTACTTC. Translating gives CASSLALRVASGGSYEQYF.

This clonotype was seen a few times. The gene calls are TRBV9 and TRBJ2-3; no firm D call. The CDR3 covers 14 residues. V lost 0 bases and J lost 3, with 8 bases in between. Germline CDR1 reads SGDLS; CDR2 reads YYNGEE. The CDR3 loop reads CASSVGPRTDTQYF. CDR3 DNA sequence: TGTGCCAGCAGCGTAGGGCCACGTACAGATACGCAGTATTTT.

The CDR3 nucleotides read TGTGCCAGCAGCCAAGAAGGGCAGGGTTTGTCCTACGAGCAGTACTTC. This translates into CASSQEGQGLSYEQYF. The chain is built from TRBV3-1 and TRBJ2-7; a weak D match, TRBD1 (5 bases). V was cut by 0 bases and J by 1 base, with 13 bases left in between. This CDR3 spans 16 amino acids. Germline V gives CDR1 LGHDT, CDR2 YNNKEL (reference sequence).

V usage is TRBV20-1 and J usage is TRBJ2-3; D is uncertain. The V end was cut by 3 bases, the J end by 2 bases, with 9 bases between. The CDR3 is made up of 13 amino acids. Germline V gene data show CDR1 as DFQATT and CDR2 as SNEGSKA (reference sequence). CDR3 sequence (DNA): TGCAGTGCTAGTGCGGCAGCCACAGATACGCAGTATTTT. Translated: CSASAAATDTQYF.

The table lists this clonotype with a count of one. The rearrangement uses TRBV28 and TRBJ1-2; D call uncertain. The CDR3 consists of 14 residues. Between the trimmed V and J ends, which lost 3 bases and 4 bases, there was a span of 12 bases. Germline V gene lookup returns CDR1 MDHEN and CDR2 SYDVKM. CDR3 nucleotide sequence: TGTGCCAGCAGTTTCCGTCGTCAAGGCTATGGCTACACCTTC. Translation gives CASSFRRQGYGYTF.

The chain recombines TRBV5-6 with TRBJ1-5, with 10 bases identical to TRBD1. V was clipped by 5 bases and J by 5 bases; unmatched bases: 13. CDR1 is SGHDT, CDR2 YYEEEE, per germline. CDR3 length equals 17 residues. CDR3: CASRLPDRGRDDQPQHF. CDR3 sequence (DNA): TGTGCCAGCAGACTTCCTGACAGGGGGCGCGATGATCAGCCCCAGCATTTT.

The chain employs TRBV2 and TRBJ1-2; TRBD1 is a possible D gene (6 bases). The CDR3 extends over 12 amino acids. V was shortened by 3 bases and J by 12 bases, with 14 bases between the two germline ends. Germline CDR1 reads SNHLY; CDR2 reads FYNNEI. The CDR3 DNA follows: TGTGCCAGCAGTGAGGGGGCGCTGGGCCACACCTTC. It codes for CASSEGALGHTF. The variable domain in full, completed from reference TRBV2 and TRBJ1-2, reads EPEVTQTPSHQVTQMGQEVILRCVPISNHLYFYWYRQILGQKVEFLVSFYNNEISEKSEIFDDQFSVERPDGSNFTLKIRSTKLEDSAMYFCASSEGALGHTFGSGTRLTVV.

V is TRBV28 and J is TRBJ2-5; D is unresolved. Per the germline V gene, CDR1 is MDHEN and CDR2 is SYDVKM. CDR3 length: 13 amino acids. The V and J ends lost 7 bases and 5 bases respectively, with 14 bases between them. The DNA for the CDR3 is TGTGCCAGCAAAGCGACCGTCGGCGAGACCCAGTACTTC. Translation gives CASKATVGETQYF. The full variable domain, its missing parts supplied by reference TRBV28 and TRBJ2-5, is DVKVTQSSRYLVKRTGEKVFLECVQDMDHENMFWYRQDPGLGLRLIYFSYDVKMKEKGDIPEGYSVSREKKERFSLILESASTNQTSMYLCASKATVGETQYFGPGTRLLVL.

The chain joins TRBV12-3 or TRBV12-4 to TRBJ1-5; TRBD1 matches at 7 bases. Losses at the gene ends were 5 bases for V and 7 bases for J; bases not matched to a gene: 11. The CDR3 totals 15 residues. The CDR3 spells CASSEQGRLGQPQHF. In DNA form, the CDR3 reads TGTGCCAGCAGTGAACAGGGGAGGTTAGGACAGCCCCAGCATTTT.

V is TRBV7-2 and J is TRBJ1-2; 10 nucleotides line up with TRBD1. The germline gives CDR1 SGHTA, CDR2 FQGNSA. The V segment lost 5 bases and the J segment 4 bases; nucleotides outside the gene matches: 7. CDR3 length equals 15 residues. The CDR3 reads CASSPTRDRGYGYTF. The DNA of the CDR3 is TGTGCCAGCAGCCCAACGCGGGACAGGGGCTATGGCTACACCTTC.

The chain carries TRBV11-1 and TRBJ2-7; 8 bases are a match to TRBD1. The germline CDR1 and CDR2 sequences are SGHAT and FQDESV (reference sequence). V was pared by 5 bases and J by 2 bases, with 5 bases of the junction left unmatched. The CDR3 has 14 residues. This CDR3 reads CASSQRTGPYEQYF. CDR3 in DNA: TGTGCCAGCAGCCAGAGGACAGGGCCCTACGAGCAGTACTTC. The full variable domain, in which reference TRBV11-1 and TRBJ2-7 provide the parts outside the CDR3, is EAEVAQSPRYKITEKSQAVAFWCDPISGHATLYWYRQILGQGPELLVQFQDESVVDDSQLPKDRFSAERLKGVDSTLKIQPAELGDSAMYLCASSQRTGPYEQYFGPGTRLTVT.

V is TRBV10-3 and J is TRBJ2-5; 16 bases match TRBD2. Trimming at V came to 10 bases and at J to 2 bases, leaving 16 bases not matched to a gene. This CDR3 spans 19 amino acids. Germline lookup yields CDR1 ENHRY and CDR2 SYGVKD. The CDR3 loop is CATTSPGTSGGDLQETQYF. The CDR3 nucleotides read TGTGCCACCACTTCACCGGGGACTAGCGGGGGGGATCTGCAAGAGACCCAGTACTTC.

The rearrangement uses TRBV5-1 and TRBJ2-1, with D possibly matching TRBD2 (5 bases). This CDR3 contains 13 residues. V was cut by 3 bases and J by 4 bases, with 8 bases left in between. The germline V gene encodes CDR1 SGHRS and CDR2 YFSETQ. CDR3 bases: TGCGCCAGCAGCTCGGGGAATTACAATGAGCAGTTCTTC. Protein: CASSSGNYNEQFF.

J is TRBJ1-2 and V is TRBV7-9, with D possibly being TRBD1 (5 bases). This CDR3 is built from 14 residues. Trimming shortened V by 5 bases and J by 11 bases, and 21 bases separated the two germline ends. The V gene's germline CDR1 is SEHNR and CDR2 FQNEAQ (reference sequence). The CDR3 here is CASSAQDGHLAYTF. The CDR3 region has the DNA TGTGCCAGCAGCGCACAGGACGGACACCTTGCTTACACCTTC. The full variable domain, rest sourced from reference TRBV7-9 and TRBJ1-2, is DTGVSQNPRHKITKRGQNVTFRCDPISEHNRLYWYRQTLGQGPEFLTYFQNEAQLEKSRLLSDRFSAERPKGSFSTLEIQRTEQGDSAMYLCASSAQDGHLAYTFGSGTRLTVV.

The rearrangement joins TRBV29-1 to TRBJ1-1, with 8 positions matching TRBD1. Germline CDR1 reads SQVTM; CDR2 reads ANQGSEA. Trimming removed 6 bases from V and 2 bases from J; junction bases left unmatched: 5. This CDR3 region has 13 residues. In DNA, the CDR3 is TGCAGCGTCGCCTCAGGGGGCAACACTGAAGCTTTCTTT. Translating it yields CSVASGGNTEAFF.

The rearrangement joins TRBV15 to TRBJ1-5, with TRBD1 matching over 7 bases. The J segment lost 3 bases and the V segment lost 3 bases, leaving 11 bases of the junction unmatched. The length of the CDR3 is 17 residues. Germline V gene lookup returns CDR1 LNHNV and CDR2 YYDKDF (reference sequence). The CDR3 DNA follows: TGTGCCACCAGCAGGGGAAGAAACAGGGGTTCCAATCAGCCCCAGCATTTT. Protein sequence: CATSRGRNRGSNQPQHF.

The J gene is TRBJ2-1, the V gene TRBV6-2 or TRBV6-3; no clear D gene. Between the trimmed V and J ends, which lost 7 bases and 0 bases, there was a span of 13 bases. Germline V gene lookup returns CDR1 MNHEY and CDR2 SVGEGT. This CDR3 spans 15 amino acids. CDR3 coding DNA: TGTGCCAGCAAAATGGAGACCGGCTCCTACAATGAGCAGTTCTTC. Protein product: CASKMETGSYNEQFF.

The CDR3 loop reads CASSSLAGVSYNEQYF. Written as DNA, the CDR3 is TGTGCCAGCAGTTCCCTAGCGGGGGTTTCCTACAATGAGCAGTACTTC. The chain recombines TRBV7-9 with TRBJ2-5; 10 nucleotides line up with TRBD2. CDR1 SEHNR and CDR2 FQNEAQ come from the germline V gene (reference sequence). CDR3 length equals 16 residues. V gave up 6 bases and J gave up 11 bases; unmatched junction bases: 18.

The CDR3: CASSEGLREQFF. In DNA form, the CDR3 reads TGTGCCAGCAGTGAAGGGTTGCGTGAGCAGTTCTTC. The V gene is TRBV25-1, the J gene TRBJ2-1; D remains unclear. The germline gives CDR1 MGHDK, CDR2 SYGVNS. Trimming removed 2 bases from V and 9 bases from J, with 8 bases in between. The CDR3 extends over 12 amino acids.

This rearrangement joins TRBV10-3 to TRBJ2-3; the D gene is possibly TRBD2 (6 bases). V was trimmed by 8 bases and J by 1 base, leaving 10 bases between them. In germline, CDR1 is ENHRY, CDR2 SYGVKD. This CDR3 has 13 residues. The CDR3 bases are TGTGCCATCGGGGCGGGGCGCACAGATACGCAGTATTTT. This encodes CAIGAGRTDTQYF.

This clonotype was seen only a few times. The J gene is TRBJ2-5, the V gene TRBV20-1; TRBD2 aligns across 7 bases. There are 13 residues in the CDR3. Germline V gives CDR1 DFQATT, CDR2 SNEGSKA (reference sequence). Trimming removed 5 bases from V and 5 bases from J; junction bases left unmatched: 8. In DNA, the CDR3 is TGCAGTGCTGACTTGCGGGGGAGGGAGACCCAGTACTTC. It codes for CSADLRGRETQYF.

This chain uses TRBV3-1 with TRBJ1-5; TRBD1 aligns across 10 bases. V shed 3 bases and J 0 bases; nucleotides not matched to a gene: 2. The CDR3 spans 16 residues. The germline V gene has CDR1 LGHDT and CDR2 YNNKEL (reference sequence). The CDR3, as DNA: TGTGCCAGCAGCCACGGGACAGGGGCTAGCAATCAGCCCCAGCATTTT. It codes for CASSHGTGASNQPQHF. The full variable domain, in which reference TRBV3-1 and TRBJ1-5 provide the parts outside the CDR3, is DTAVSQTPKYLVTQMGNDKSIKCEQNLGHDTMYWYKQDSKKFLKIMFSYNNKELIINETVPNRFSPKSPDKAHLNLHINSLELGDSAVYFCASSHGTGASNQPQHFGDGTRLSIL.

DNA for the CDR3: TGTGCCAGCTTGGGTTCTGTCACTGAAGCTTTCTTT. Translated, it gives CASLGSVTEAFF. The V and J genes are TRBV28 and TRBJ1-1; D is undetermined. V shed 8 bases and J shed 4 bases, with 11 bases lying between them. CDR1 MDHEN and CDR2 SYDVKM come from the germline V gene. CDR3 size: 12 residues.

The chain couples TRBV15 to TRBJ2-6; the D is unclear. V dropped 1 base and J dropped 2 bases, with 9 bases sitting between them. From germline, CDR1 is LNHNV and CDR2 YYDKDF (reference sequence). CDR3 length: 16 amino acids. In nucleotides, the CDR3 is TGTGCCACCAGCAGAGGAACGGGCACTGGGGCCAACGTCCTGACTTTC. This sequence encodes CATSRGTGTGANVLTF. Full variable domain (missing parts from reference TRBV15 and TRBJ2-6): DAMVIQNPRYQVTQFGKPVTLSCSQTLNHNVMYWYQQKSSQAPKLLFHYYDKDFNNEADTPDNFQSRRPNTSFCFLDIRSPGLGDTAMYLCATSRGTGTGANVLTFGAGSRLTVL.

Comments on this clonotype: One end of the junction is discordant with germline, which a read error may explain. The rearrangement joins TRBV11-2 to TRBJ1-2; TRBD1 aligns across 7 bases. CDR3 length: 15 residues. Germline V gene lookup returns CDR1 SGHAT and CDR2 FQNNGV. CDR3 DNA sequence: TGTGCCTGCAGCCCAACCGGGACAGCATCCGGAGGCTACACCTTC. It is translated as CACSPTGTASGGYTF.

The rearrangement links TRBV4-3 to TRBJ2-7, with D tentatively TRBD1 (6 bases). CDR3 length: 15 residues. Per the germline V gene, CDR1 is LGHNA and CDR2 is YSLEER. V dropped 3 bases and J dropped 3 bases, with 15 bases sitting between them. The CDR3 here is CASSQYPGHSYEQYF. In DNA, the CDR3 is TGCGCCAGCAGCCAGTATCCGGGACATAGCTACGAGCAGTACTTC.

V gene TRBV20-1 combines with J gene TRBJ2-1; TRBD2 is a possible D gene (6 bases). V lost 6 bases and J 0 bases, leaving 15 bases between the germline ends. This CDR3 spans 15 amino acids. Germline V gene data show CDR1 as DFQATT and CDR2 as SNEGSKA (reference sequence). The CDR3 spells CSADGEESSYNEQFF. The CDR3 DNA follows: TGCAGTGCCGACGGGGAGGAAAGCTCCTACAATGAGCAGTTCTTC.